The clone carrying this TCR beta chain has just one count. Its specificity is not known. The entry originates in a study of T cells in narcolepsy. Generated by immunoSEQ multiplex PCR, the TCRdb table keeps only in-frame clones and is missing some. The sample lists tens of thousands of clones; about four fifths were seen once. The study, taken as a whole, reports: Blood of same and different patients, but not healthy controls, reportedly held recurring autoreactive clonotypes.

Germline V gene data show CDR1 as SGDLS and CDR2 as YYNGEE. The CDR3 contains 17 residues. Trimming removed 0 bases from V and 0 bases from J, with 16 bases in between. Sequencing was done on a sample of CD45RA- memory CD4+ T cells from PBMCs. The receptor was derived from a human donor with narcolepsy. The chain links TRBV9 to TRBJ2-7; either TRBD1 or TRBD2 may fit D (5 bases each). The CDR3 nucleotides are TGTGCCAGCAGCGTAGGGGACGGCAGGCCCGACTCCTACGAGCAGTACTTC. Protein product: CASSVGDGRPDSYEQYF.